The next 31 T cell receptor beta chains were all read from a single sample in a study of blood T cell repertoires in COVID-19. Assay: immunoSEQ multiplex PCR; the TCRdb copy retains only in-frame clones and omits some. The sample carries 140,000 or so clones, almost 80% recorded once. Input material: peripheral blood. These receptors were taken from a man aged 50-60 years with active or convalescent COVID-19.

The chain carries TRBV5-1 and TRBJ2-7; D perhaps matches TRBD1 (6 bases). CDR3 size: 16 residues. From germline, CDR1 is SGHRS and CDR2 YFSETQ. V was clipped by 0 bases and J by 0 bases, with 13 bases between them. As DNA, the CDR3 is TGCGCCAGCAGCTTGGCCTTAGGACAGCTCTCCTACGAGCAGTACTTC. Protein: CASSLALGQLSYEQYF. The full variable domain, completed using reference TRBV5-1 and TRBJ2-7, is KAGVTQTPRYLIKTRGQQVTLSCSPISGHRSVSWYQQTPGQGLQFLFEYFSETQRNKGNFPGRFSGRQFSNSRSEMNVSTLELGDSALYLCASSLALGQLSYEQYFGPGTRLTVT.

This chain connects TRBV7-3 to TRBJ2-6, with D possibly matching TRBD1 (6 bases). The V end lost 2 bases, the J end lost 1 base, and 15 bases lay between the germline ends. This CDR3 region has 18 residues. Germline V CDR1 and CDR2: SGHTA, FQGTGA. The chain's CDR3 is CASSLGGGFTSGANVLTF. The CDR3 coding sequence is TGTGCCAGCAGCTTAGGGGGCGGATTCACATCTGGGGCCAACGTCCTGACTTTC.

This clone was seen more than once but under ten times. One end of the junction varies from germline; a read error may be responsible. The chain combines TRBV15 with TRBJ2-4; D perhaps matches TRBD1 (6 bases). This CDR3 has 14 amino acids. The V gene's germline CDR1 is LNHNV and CDR2 YYDKDF (reference sequence). CDR3 sequence (DNA): TGTGCCACCAGCAGAGGGACAGCCGAAAACATTCAGTACTTC. Protein: CATSRGTAENIQYF.

The chain carries TRBV7-7 and TRBJ2-1; TRBD2 matches 8 bases. Per the germline V gene, CDR1 is SSHAT and CDR2 is FNYEAQ (reference sequence). CDR3 length: 16 residues. With 1 base clipped from V and 7 bases from J, the junction kept 9 bases outside the gene matches. CDR3 bases: TGTGCCAGCAGCTTAGTGGGGACTAGTTTACCTAATGAGCAGTTCTTC. This gives the protein CASSLVGTSLPNEQFF.

This chain joins TRBV19 and TRBJ2-2; 10 nucleotides line up with TRBD1. V lost 5 bases, J lost 3 bases, and 18 bases stayed unmatched. CDR1 and CDR2 (germline): LNHDA, SQIVND (reference sequence). CDR3 length: 20 residues. The CDR3 loop is CASSQFLSFLGQGDTGELFF. In nucleotides, the CDR3 is TGTGCCAGTAGTCAGTTTCTGTCTTTTTTAGGACAGGGGGACACCGGGGAGCTGTTTTTT.

This clone was picked up a small number of times. V is TRBV24-1 and J is TRBJ2-2, with 7 bases that match TRBD1. Trimming took 4 bases from V and 4 from J; bases not matched to a gene: 5. This CDR3 has 15 amino acids. Germline values: CDR1 KGHDR, CDR2 SFDVKD. The CDR3, as DNA: TGTGCCACCAGTGAACAGGGGTGGAGCACCGGGGAGCTGTTTTTT. As protein: CATSEQGWSTGELFF.

V gene TRBV27 combines with J gene TRBJ2-1, with TRBD1 matching 9 bases. Germline CDR1 MNHEY, CDR2 SMNVEV (reference sequence). The V segment lost 2 bases and the J segment 5 bases; nucleotides outside the gene matches: 4. The CDR3 spans 15 residues. DNA for the CDR3: TGTGCCAGCAGTTTAAAGGGACAGGGACACAATGAGCAGTTCTTC. Protein: CASSLKGQGHNEQFF.

This chain links TRBV28 with TRBJ1-6; TRBD1 matches 7 bases. Germline V gene data show CDR1 as MDHEN and CDR2 as SYDVKM. The CDR3 is 16 residues long. Trimming at V came to 3 bases and at J to 4 bases, leaving 6 bases not matched to a gene. CDR3 DNA sequence: TGTGCCAGCAGTTTGCAGGGGGGTGTTTATAATTCACCCCTCCACTTT. Protein product: CASSLQGGVYNSPLHF.

The CDR3 loop reads CASSLTGLHNEQFF. CDR3 in DNA: TGTGCCAGCAGCTTAACGGGCCTCCACAATGAGCAGTTCTTC. The chain joins TRBV7-3 to TRBJ2-1; D call uncertain. Germline assignment: CDR1 SGHTA and CDR2 FQGTGA. This CDR3 comprises 14 residues. Trimming took off 0 bases at V and 5 bases at J, with 8 bases between the two ends.

This clone was observed a handful of times. This chain connects TRBV6-2 or TRBV6-3 to TRBJ1-3; D gene ambiguous. CDR1 is MNHEY, CDR2 SVGEGT, per germline. The CDR3 totals 16 residues. V was pared by 6 bases and J by 0 bases, with 15 bases between. In DNA, the CDR3 is TGTGCCAGCAGCCCTCGAGGCCCTGGCTCTGGAAACACCATATATTTT. It specifies CASSPRGPGSGNTIYF.

This chain uses TRBV30 with TRBJ1-5; a weak D match, TRBD1 (5 bases). CDR3 length equals 14 residues. Trimming took off 5 bases at V and 5 bases at J, with 16 bases between the two ends. Germline-derived CDR1 and CDR2 are GTSNPN and SVGIG (reference sequence). The CDR3 loop reads CAWDETVTYQPQHF. CDR3 in DNA: TGTGCCTGGGATGAGACAGTTACTTATCAGCCCCAGCATTTT.

The V gene is TRBV29-1, the J gene TRBJ2-7; 10 positions match TRBD2. The CDR3 loop spans 19 amino acids. The J segment lost 3 bases and the V segment lost 7 bases, leaving 24 bases of the junction unmatched. Germline CDR1 is SQVTM and CDR2 is ANQGSEA. The CDR3 region is CSAEILSLAGELFIYEQYF. CDR3 bases: TGCAGCGCGGAGATATTAAGCCTAGCGGGAGAATTGTTTATCTACGAGCAGTACTTC.

V usage is TRBV19 and J usage is TRBJ2-1; D is perhaps TRBD1 (6 bases). The CDR3 is 16 amino acids. From germline, CDR1 is LNHDA and CDR2 SQIVND (reference sequence). V gave up 3 bases and J gave up 0 bases, with 12 bases separating them. The CDR3 DNA sequence: TGTGCCAGTAGTATTAGAACAGGGAACTCCTACAATGAGCAGTTCTTC. Translating gives CASSIRTGNSYNEQFF.

J is TRBJ1-3 and V is TRBV3-1 (or the pseudogene TRBV3-2); 8 bases are shared with TRBD1. The CDR3 loop spans 17 amino acids. Germline V gene sequence: CDR1 LGHDT, CDR2 YNNKEL (reference sequence). V lost 2 bases, J lost 8 bases, and 14 bases stayed unmatched. The CDR3 loop is CASSQRPVMDRVYTIYF. CDR3 in DNA: TGTGCCAGCAGCCAAAGGCCCGTTATGGACAGGGTATACACCATATATTTT.

The chain has TRBV6-7 and TRBJ2-5; 7 bases fit TRBD1. TRBV6-7 is recorded as an ORF, its role being uncertain. With 2 bases clipped from V and 3 bases from J, the junction kept 3 bases outside the gene matches. The CDR3 has 14 residues. The CDR3 loop is CASSYGQAEETQYF. CDR3 nucleotides: TGTGCCAGCAGTTACGGACAGGCCGAAGAGACCCAGTACTTC.

In its sample, this clone was seen a few times. The chain links TRBV3-1 (or the pseudogene TRBV3-2) to TRBJ1-5; 9 bases match TRBD1. Germline CDR1 LGHDT, CDR2 YNNKEL (reference sequence). There are 14 residues in the CDR3. V lost 6 bases, J lost 7 bases, and 7 bases stayed unmatched. The CDR3 region has the DNA TGTGCCAGCAGTCAGGACAGGGGCCGACAGCCCCAGCATTTT. Translating gives CASSQDRGRQPQHF.

V and J are TRBV11-2 and TRBJ2-3; TRBD1 matches at 11 bases. CDR3 length: 17 residues. J lost 5 bases, V lost 2 bases, and 9 bases had no gene match. CDR1 SGHAT and CDR2 FQNNGV come from the germline V gene. The CDR3 loop is CASSLFLGTGGGDTQYF. For the CDR3, the DNA is TGTGCCAGCAGCTTATTCCTCGGGACAGGGGGGGGAGATACGCAGTATTTT.

This clone was recorded a few times. V usage is TRBV6-1 and J usage is TRBJ1-6; D is perhaps TRBD1 (6 bases). Germline V gives CDR1 MNHNS, CDR2 SASEGT. The CDR3 sequence is 13 residues long. V was clipped by 3 bases and J by 6 bases, with 6 bases between them. The CDR3 coding sequence is TGTGCCAGCAGTGACAGGGGTAATTCACCCCTCCACTTT. It specifies CASSDRGNSPLHF.

The V gene is TRBV7-2, the J gene TRBJ2-7; D perhaps matches TRBD2 (6 bases). Germline V gene lookup returns CDR1 SGHTA and CDR2 FQGNSA. This CDR3 has 15 residues. The V gene lost 1 base and the J gene lost 6 bases, with 16 bases spanning the gap. The CDR3 DNA reads as TGTGCCAGCAGCTTAGGTGTCCGGGGGTCGGGCGAGCAGTACTTC. Its translation is CASSLGVRGSGEQYF. Full variable domain (remainder filled in from reference TRBV7-2 and TRBJ2-7): GAGVSQSPSNKVTEKGKDVELRCDPISGHTALYWYRQSLGQGLEFLIYFQGNSAPDKSGLPSDRFSAERTGGSVSTLTIQRTQQEDSAVYLCASSLGVRGSGEQYFGPGTRLTVT.

The CDR3 sequence is CATSVPGGGMGTGELFF. For the CDR3, the DNA is TGTGCCACCAGTGTCCCCGGCGGGGGAATGGGCACCGGGGAGCTGTTTTTT. V and J are TRBV24-1 and TRBJ2-2, with 7 bases matching TRBD2. Germline V CDR1 and CDR2: KGHDR, SFDVKD. The CDR3 is 17 amino acids. V dropped 5 bases and J dropped 4; count of bases not matched to a gene: 12.

This sequence joins TRBV7-2 and TRBJ2-7, with TRBD1 matching 9 bases. This CDR3 contains 17 residues. V was pared by 0 bases and J by 4 bases, with 10 bases of the junction left unmatched. The V gene's germline CDR1 is SGHTA and CDR2 FQGNSA. In DNA form, the CDR3 reads TGTGCCAGCAGCTTAGCGTCCCTCACAGGGGGCGCTTACGAGCAGTACTTC. The encoded protein is CASSLASLTGGAYEQYF.

This clone was counted once. CDR3 region: CASSFSGDQPQHF. Written as DNA, the CDR3 is TGTGCCAGCAGTTTTAGCGGGGATCAGCCCCAGCATTTT. The V gene is TRBV12-3 or TRBV12-4, the J gene TRBJ1-5; D gene ambiguous. V was clipped by 3 bases and J by 5 bases, with 8 bases between them. CDR3 size: 13 residues.

The chain links TRBV11-2 to TRBJ2-2, with TRBD2 matching over 10 bases. V lost 8 bases to trimming and J lost 3 bases; unmatched junction nucleotides: 12. The germline gives CDR1 SGHAT, CDR2 FQNNGV. This CDR3 has 17 residues. CDR3 DNA: TGTGCCAGCTCGCGAGGGAGCGGGAGGGATTACACCGGGGAGCTGTTTTTT. Translating it yields CASSRGSGRDYTGELFF. The whole variable domain, filled in from reference TRBV11-2 and TRBJ2-2, reads EAGVAQSPRYKIIEKRQSVAFWCNPISGHATLYWYQQILGQGPKLLIQFQNNGVVDDSQLPKDRFSAERLKGVDSTLKIQPAKLEDSAVYLCASSRGSGRDYTGELFFGEGSRLTVL.

The J gene is TRBJ1-1, the V gene TRBV6-5; 9 nucleotides match TRBD1. Germline assignment: CDR1 MNHEY and CDR2 SVGAGI. J was trimmed by 3 bases and V by 6 bases; bases with no gene match: 8. The CDR3 length is 15 residues. The CDR3 DNA reads TGTGCCAGCAGGTATATACAGGGGGCAGACACTGAAGCTTTCTTT. This codes for CASRYIQGADTEAFF.

The V call is TRBV7-6, the J call TRBJ2-3; D ambiguous. This CDR3 is 15 amino acids long. Trimming left V 8 bases short and J 2 bases short, with 17 bases between. The V gene's germline CDR1 is SGHVS and CDR2 FNYEAQ. The CDR3 DNA is TGTGCCAGCGTATTAGAGCCGAACCCCACAGATACGCAGTATTTT. The encoded protein is CASVLEPNPTDTQYF.

This sequence joins TRBV29-1 and TRBJ1-1, with 10 bases lining up with TRBD1. Looked up from germline, CDR1 is SQVTM and CDR2 is ANQGSEA. This CDR3 is built from 13 residues. V dropped 7 bases and J dropped 5; count of bases not matched to a gene: 7. CDR3 coding DNA: TGCAGCGCCTGGGACAGGGGAGGGACTGAAGCTTTCTTT. Encoded protein: CSAWDRGGTEAFF.

The chain uses TRBV21-1 and TRBJ2-7; the table gives TRBD1 as D, unverified against the DNA. TRBV21-1 corresponds to a pseudogene. The CDR3 covers 15 residues. The CDR3 protein is CASRAGQGPAYEQYF. The CDR3 DNA sequence: TGTGCCAGCAGGGCGGGACAGGGGCCAGCCTACGAGCAGTACTTC.

CDR3: CASKGAGGTGDTQYF. CDR3 bases: TGTGCCAGCAAGGGGGCGGGAGGGACCGGAGATACGCAGTATTTT. This sequence joins TRBV6-6 and TRBJ2-3; 9 bases agree with TRBD2. The CDR3 length is 15 residues. Looked up from germline, CDR1 is MNHNY and CDR2 is SVGAGI (reference sequence). With 7 bases clipped from V and 5 bases from J, the junction kept 10 bases outside the gene matches.

V gene TRBV24-1 combines with J gene TRBJ2-3, with 10 positions matching TRBD2. CDR3 length equals 18 residues. The V and J ends lost 3 bases and 2 bases, in that order; junction bases with no gene match: 10. Germline V gene sequence: CDR1 KGHDR, CDR2 SFDVKD. The CDR3 region has the DNA TGTGCCACCAGTGATGCCTACCAGACTAGCGGGTTCACAGATACGCAGTATTTT. It codes for CATSDAYQTSGFTDTQYF.

This clone came up once. The chain recombines TRBV7-3 with TRBJ2-3; tentatively, D is TRBD2 (6 bases). Germline values: CDR1 SGHTA, CDR2 FQGTGA. The V gene lost 5 bases and the J gene lost 4 bases, with 22 bases spanning the gap. CDR3 length: 17 amino acids. The CDR3 region has the DNA TGTGCCAGCAGCAATGGGCCCGGGACTTTTACCCCAGATACGCAGTATTTT. Translation gives CASSNGPGTFTPDTQYF.

The gene calls are TRBV24-1 and TRBJ2-1; TRBD1 aligns across 7 bases. J gave up 2 bases and V 4 bases, and 4 bases lay outside the gene matches. The CDR3 is 15 amino acids. CDR1 KGHDR and CDR2 SFDVKD come from the germline V gene. The CDR3 coding sequence is TGTGCCACCAGTGAACAGGGACAGCCCTACAATGAGCAGTTCTTC. Protein product: CATSEQGQPYNEQFF.